This T cell receptor (beta chain) was retrieved from a study of shared clonotypes between healthy human individuals. Study in general: Donors were a couple of women and a few men aged 18 to 49. Broader study findings: Sequencing of the sorted subsets was shown by rarefaction to be incomplete despite large depth.

As for this clone: Its antigen remains unidentified.

The method was immunoSEQ multiplex PCR; TCRdb's version includes in-frame clones alone and lacks a portion of them. The sample yields 640,000 or so clones, approximately 75% seen once. The sequenced material came from memory CD4+ T cells sorted from blood. Subset reported: CD45RA-negative fraction. The TCR originated in a woman in her thirties in good health.

The CDR3, as DNA: TGCGCCAGCAGCGATCTTGGGGGCTTGAACACTGAAGCTTTCTTT. This gives the protein CASSDLGGLNTEAFF. The genes are TRBV10-1 and TRBJ1-1; D is possibly TRBD1 (6 bases). CDR3 length equals 15 residues. The V gene's germline CDR1 is WNHNN and CDR2 SYGVQD (reference sequence). The ends were cut back, 6 bases at V and 0 bases at J, with 14 bases in the middle.